The clone carrying this T cell receptor beta chain was seen only a few times. The sample belongs to a study of early T cells in non-severe SARS-CoV-2 infection. CDR3 length: 13 amino acids. V lost 6 bases and J lost 6; bases outside the gene matches: 5. Germline lookup yields CDR1 SQVTM and CDR2 ANQGSEA. TCRdb ran MiXCR on the 5' RACE reads and lists one entry per CDR3 protein. The sample carries about 27,000 distinct CDR3 sequences, 5.1% recorded once. The receptor comes from an adult who was a healthcare worker with PCR-confirmed SARS-CoV-2 infection or an uninfected control (not recorded which). The sequencing input was whole blood. The rearrangement uses TRBV29-1 and TRBJ2-1; 10 bases line up with TRBD2. This chain's CDR3 is CSVRTSGTNEQFF. The CDR3 DNA is TGCAGCGTCAGGACTAGCGGAACCAATGAGCAGTTCTTC.